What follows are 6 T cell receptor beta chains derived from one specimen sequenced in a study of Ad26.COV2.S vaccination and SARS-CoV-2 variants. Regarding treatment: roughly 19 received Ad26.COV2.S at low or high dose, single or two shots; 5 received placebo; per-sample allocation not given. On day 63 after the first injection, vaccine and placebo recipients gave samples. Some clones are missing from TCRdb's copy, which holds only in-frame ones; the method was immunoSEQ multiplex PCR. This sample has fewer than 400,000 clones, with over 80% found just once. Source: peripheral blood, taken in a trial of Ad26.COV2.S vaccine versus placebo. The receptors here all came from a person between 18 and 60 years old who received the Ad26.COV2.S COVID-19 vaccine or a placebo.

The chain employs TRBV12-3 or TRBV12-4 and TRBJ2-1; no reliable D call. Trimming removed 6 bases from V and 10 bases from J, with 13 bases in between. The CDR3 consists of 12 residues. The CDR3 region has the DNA TGTGCCAGCAGCCTTGTAGAAGTCGAGCAGTTCTTC. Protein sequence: CASSLVEVEQFF.

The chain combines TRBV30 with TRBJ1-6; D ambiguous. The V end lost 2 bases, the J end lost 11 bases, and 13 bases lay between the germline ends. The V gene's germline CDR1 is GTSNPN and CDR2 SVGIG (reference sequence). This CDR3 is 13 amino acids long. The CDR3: CAWSLGGPTPLHF. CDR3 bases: TGTGCCTGGAGTTTAGGAGGTCCGACACCCCTCCACTTT.

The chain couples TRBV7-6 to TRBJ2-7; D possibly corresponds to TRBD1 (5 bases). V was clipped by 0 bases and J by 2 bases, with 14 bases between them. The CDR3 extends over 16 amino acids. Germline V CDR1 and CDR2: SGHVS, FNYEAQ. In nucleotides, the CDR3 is TGTGCCAGCAGCTTAGCTACAACAGGATTACCCTACGAGCAGTACTTC. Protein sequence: CASSLATTGLPYEQYF.

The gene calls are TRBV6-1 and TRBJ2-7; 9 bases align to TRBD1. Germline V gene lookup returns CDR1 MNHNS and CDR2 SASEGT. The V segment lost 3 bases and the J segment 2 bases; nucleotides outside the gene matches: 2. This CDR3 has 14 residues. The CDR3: CASSERTGAYEQYF. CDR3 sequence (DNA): TGTGCCAGCAGTGAGCGGACAGGGGCCTACGAGCAGTACTTC.

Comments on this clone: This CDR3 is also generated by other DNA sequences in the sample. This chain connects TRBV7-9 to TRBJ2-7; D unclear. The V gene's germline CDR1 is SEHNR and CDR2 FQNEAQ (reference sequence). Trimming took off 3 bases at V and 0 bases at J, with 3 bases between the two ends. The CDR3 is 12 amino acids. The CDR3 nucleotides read TGTGCCAGCAGCTTGACCTCCTACGAGCAGTACTTC. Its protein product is CASSLTSYEQYF.

The CDR3 spells CASSEAGGRNSPLHF. The CDR3 bases are TGTGCCAGCAGTGAAGCCGGTGGACGGAATTCACCCCTCCACTTT. The rearrangement links TRBV6-1 to TRBJ1-6, with no clear D. Per the germline V gene, CDR1 is MNHNS and CDR2 is SASEGT. This CDR3 has 15 amino acids. The V end was cut by 0 bases, the J end by 7 bases, with 10 bases between.